These T cell receptor beta chains were read from a single sample in a study of blood T cell repertoires in COVID-19. Sequenced by immunoSEQ multiplex PCR; TCRdb stores in-frame clones only, minus some. The data hold tens of thousands of clones, with about 80% observed a single time. Sequencing was carried out using peripheral blood. These receptors were obtained from a woman between 65 and 79 years old with acute or convalescent COVID-19. Each CDR3 is given with its conserved first and last residue. Fields, in order: CDR3 length, J gene, D gene, V gene, clone size, CDR3 DNA, CDR3 protein. A D gene is named only where the DNA matches it firmly. Some rows mark clone size as missing; the rest say once, few, many or name a class of expanded clone.

15,TRBJ2-5,-,TRBV2,once,TGTGCCAGCAGTGACTTCGGGGTGGCCCAAGAGACCCAGTACTTC,CASSDFGVAQETQYF
15,TRBJ1-4,-,TRBV7-9,-,TGTGCCAGCAGCTTTCGAAGCCAACGGGATGAAAAACTGTTTTTT,CASSFRSQRDEKLFF
17,TRBJ2-1,TRBD2,TRBV7-8,-,TGTGCCAGCAGCTTATCCTTCGGGGAGGGTTCCTACAATGAGCAGTTCTTC,CASSLSFGEGSYNEQFF
15,TRBJ1-2,TRBD1,TRBV10-3,few,TGTGCCATCAGTGATTCGGGACAGGGAAGCTATGGCTACACCTTC,CAISDSGQGSYGYTF
14,TRBJ1-1,-,TRBV5-4,once,TGTGCCAGCAGCTTGGAAGCGTTTGCGCTGGAAGCTTTCTTT,CASSLEAFALEAFF
14,TRBJ1-2,TRBD1,TRBV6-5,-,TGTGCCAGCAGTAGACAGGGGGTTGACTATGGCTACACCTTC,CASSRQGVDYGYTF
14,TRBJ2-7,-,TRBV6-2/TRBV6-3,-,TGTGCCAGCACCCCCGGACAGCCCTACTACGAGCAGTACTTC,CASTPGQPYYEQYF
15,TRBJ1-6,-,TRBV6-6,-,TGTGCCAGCAGTCAGGACAACCGCTATAATTCACCCCTCCACTTT,CASSQDNRYNSPLHF
13,TRBJ2-7,-,TRBV4-2,-,TGTGCCAGCAGCCAAGAAAGCGGCCGACCCGTTAACTTC,CASSQESGRPVNF
16,TRBJ1-5,-,TRBV4-2,many,TGTGCCAGCAGCCAAGAGCAGGGTGTTGGCAATCAGCCCCAGCATTTT,CASSQEQGVGNQPQHF